This T cell receptor beta chain was recorded in a study of shared clonotypes between healthy human individuals. About the study: Each donor's CD4 naive and CD4 memory cells filled three plates apiece, CD8 naive two, and CD8 memory one.

Regarding this clone: The antigen is unknown.

Donors were Caucasian adults residing in Nashville, Tennessee, USA. Sequencing used immunoSEQ multiplex PCR; TCRdb keeps in-frame clones, though not all of them. The sample includes roughly 330,000 clones, 74% of them seen just once. Study-level points and caveats: About 5% was the fraction of naive CD4 clonotypes found shared across a few donors. Although depth was large, rarefaction showed that sequencing of the sorted subsets was incomplete.

CDR1 is GTSNPN, CDR2 SVGIG, per germline (reference sequence). V dropped 6 bases and J dropped 0 bases, with 10 bases sitting between them. The CDR3 contains 13 residues. The sample taken for sequencing was memory CD4+ T cells sorted from blood. The subset was: CD45RA-negative fraction. The chain has TRBV30 and TRBJ2-3; no clear D. The TCR comes from a man aged 25 to 40 in good health. The CDR3: CACQGASTDTQYF. The CDR3 DNA sequence: TGTGCCTGCCAAGGAGCCAGCACAGATACGCAGTATTTT.